This passage covers 5 T cell receptor beta chains from one sample sequenced in a study of blood T cell repertoires in COVID-19. Clones were sequenced by immunoSEQ multiplex PCR, and TCRdb holds only the in-frame ones, with some missing. The data show 250,000 to 350,000 clones, roughly 90% seen once. Sequencing was performed on PBMCs or T cells enriched from blood (not recorded which). These receptor sequences come from a woman aged 25-40 years who had recovered from COVID-19.

The chain links TRBV10-3 to TRBJ2-6; TRBD1 matches at 10 bases. Germline V gene data show CDR1 as ENHRY and CDR2 as SYGVKD. The CDR3 is 17 residues long. Trimming cost V 4 bases and J 2 bases; bases outside gene matches: 5. DNA of the CDR3: TGTGCCATCAGTGCTGACAGGGGGCAAACTGGGGCCAACGTCCTGACTTTC. It encodes CAISADRGQTGANVLTF.

Here the CDR3 DNA reads TGCGCCAGCAGATCGGCATCCAGGCCCTCTGGAAACACCATATATTTT. Translation gives CASRSASRPSGNTIYF. The rearrangement uses TRBV5-1 and TRBJ1-3, with D unclear. Trimming cost V 5 bases and J 0 bases, with 15 bases left between them. Germline V CDR1 and CDR2: SGHRS, YFSETQ. This CDR3 is 16 amino acids long.

The gene calls are TRBV28 and TRBJ1-2; 10 bases match TRBD1. The CDR3 contains 15 residues. The V segment lost 6 bases and the J segment 4 bases; nucleotides outside the gene matches: 8. The germline CDR1 and CDR2 sequences are MDHEN and SYDVKM. The CDR3 protein is CASSLRGTGVYGYTF. The CDR3 region has the DNA TGTGCCAGCAGCCTAAGGGGGACAGGGGTCTATGGCTACACCTTC.

The chain couples TRBV29-1 to TRBJ1-3; no clear D. The germline CDR1 and CDR2 sequences are SQVTM and ANQGSEA. The CDR3 covers 13 residues. The germline V and J ends were trimmed by 7 bases and 0 bases, with 10 bases remaining between them. CDR3 amino acids: CSAAGFSGNTIYF. The CDR3 DNA reads as TGCAGCGCGGCGGGGTTCTCTGGAAACACCATATATTTT. Complete variable domain (other parts from reference TRBV29-1 and TRBJ1-3): SAVISQKPSRDICQRGTSLTIQCQVDSQVTMMFWYRQQPGQSLTLIATANQGSEATYESGFVIDKFPISRPNLTFSTLTVSNMSPEDSSIYLCSAAGFSGNTIYFGEGSWLTVV.

V is TRBV19 and J is TRBJ2-7, with 12 bases fitting TRBD2. Trimming removed 9 bases from V and 2 bases from J; junction bases left unmatched: 8. This CDR3 has 15 residues. The V gene's germline CDR1 is LNHDA and CDR2 SQIVND (reference sequence). The CDR3 reads CASETRTSGAYEQYF. In DNA, the CDR3 is TGTGCCAGCGAAACTCGGACTAGCGGGGCCTACGAGCAGTACTTC.